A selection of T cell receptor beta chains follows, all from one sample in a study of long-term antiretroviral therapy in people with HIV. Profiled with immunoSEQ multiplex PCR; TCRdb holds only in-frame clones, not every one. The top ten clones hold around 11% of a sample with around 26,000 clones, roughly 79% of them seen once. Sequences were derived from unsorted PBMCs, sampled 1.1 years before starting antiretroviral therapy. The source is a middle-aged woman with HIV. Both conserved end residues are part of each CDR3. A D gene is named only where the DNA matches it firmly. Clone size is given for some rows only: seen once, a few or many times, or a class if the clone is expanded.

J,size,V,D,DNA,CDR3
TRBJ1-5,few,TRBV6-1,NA,TGTGCCAGCAGTGAAGCCCGGGGCATACCGGTCCCCAATCAGCCCCAGCATTTT,CASSEARGIPVPNQPQHF
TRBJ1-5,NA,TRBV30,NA,TGTGCCTGGAGTCTTACAGGGAATAATCAGCCCCAGCATTTT,CAWSLTGNNQPQHF
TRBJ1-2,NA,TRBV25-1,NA,TGTGCCAGCAACCACGGGGGGGACTATGGCTACACCTTC,CASNHGGDYGYTF
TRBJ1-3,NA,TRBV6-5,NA,TGTGCCAGCAGTTACTCCGGGACCGCCCGAAACACCATATATTTT,CASSYSGTARNTIYF
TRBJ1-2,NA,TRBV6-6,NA,TGTGCCAGCAGTTACCCAGAGGGACAAGGAGGTGGCTACACCTTC,CASSYPEGQGGGYTF
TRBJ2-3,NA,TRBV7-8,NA,TGTGCCAGCAGCTTCGGTCCCGGTGGCACAGATACGCAGTATTTT,CASSFGPGGTDTQYF
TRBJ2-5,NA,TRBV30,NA,TGTGCCTGGAGTGTCCTAGCCGGGGAGACCCAGTACTTC,CAWSVLAGETQYF
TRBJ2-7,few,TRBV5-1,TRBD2,TGCGCCAGCAGCGTGTCAACTAGCGGAAGCTCCTACGAGCAGTACTTC,CASSVSTSGSSYEQYF
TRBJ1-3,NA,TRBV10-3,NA,TGTGCCATCAGTGTGACAGACTCTGGAAACACCATATATTTT,CAISVTDSGNTIYF
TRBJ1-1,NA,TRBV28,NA,TGTGCCAGCAGTTTACAGGGAGGGAACACTGAAGCTTTCTTT,CASSLQGGNTEAFF
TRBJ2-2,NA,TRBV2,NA,TGTGCCAGCAGTGACATCGGACTAAGGAACACCGGGGAGCTGTTTTTT,CASSDIGLRNTGELFF
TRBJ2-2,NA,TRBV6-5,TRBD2,TGTGCCAGCAGTTACGGGGGGGTAACGAACACCGGGGAGCTGTTTTTT,CASSYGGVTNTGELFF
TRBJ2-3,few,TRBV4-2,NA,TGTGCCAGCAGCCAAGACGGGGCTAGCACAGATACGCAGTATTTT,CASSQDGASTDTQYF
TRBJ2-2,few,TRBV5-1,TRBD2,TGCGCCAGCAGCTTGGGGACTAGCGGGAGAATCGGTACCGGGGAGCTGTTTTTT,CASSLGTSGRIGTGELFF